The present T cell receptor beta chain was sequenced within a study of blood T cell repertoires in COVID-19. In the study overall: Sources were T cells, B-cell-depleted T cells, or PBMCs; the material itself was cDNA or gDNA.

This CDR3 region has 14 residues. V was trimmed by 2 bases and J by 11 bases, leaving 13 bases between them. CDR1 and CDR2 (germline): LGHNA, YSLEER. Study processing details: Scientists estimated how many nucleated cells there were by amplifying reference gene primers. Repertoires were generated with immunoSEQ multiplex PCR, while TCRdb's copy carries only in-frame clones and drops some. V, J and clone size were drawn from that table, and D and trimming were deduced from the DNA. The sample carries around 70,000 clones, 80% recorded once. The sequenced sample was peripheral blood. This rearrangement joins TRBV4-3 to TRBJ1-6; no reliable D call. The source is a human donor in a cohort sampled during active COVID-19. CDR3 loop: CASSQYSQEAPLHF. The CDR3 nucleotides are TGCGCCAGCAGCCAATATTCCCAGGAAGCACCCCTCCACTTT.